The 15 T cell receptor beta chains in this list originate from one sample, sequenced in a study of T cell responses to AZD1222 COVID-19 vaccine. Produced via immunoSEQ multiplex PCR; TCRdb's table is partial and in-frame only. There are 90,000 to 120,000 clones in the sample; 75% to 95% occur only once, and roughly 6.2% lies in the top ten. This material consisted of peripheral blood, taken 28 days after the second AZD1222 dose. The origin of the receptors is an adult who received the AZD1222 COVID-19 vaccine.

The rearrangement links TRBV28 to TRBJ2-7; maybe TRBD1 (6 bases). V lost 7 bases and J 1 base, leaving 11 bases between the germline ends. Germline CDR1 reads MDHEN; CDR2 reads SYDVKM. CDR3 length equals 13 residues. The CDR3 DNA follows: TGTGCCAGCACCCCGACAGGTTCCTACGAGCAGTACTTC. Residues: CASTPTGSYEQYF.

The rearrangement joins TRBV11-2 to TRBJ2-2, with unresolved D. V lost 4 bases, J lost 0 bases, and 6 bases lay in between. Germline CDR1 SGHAT, CDR2 FQNNGV. This CDR3 region has 14 residues. The CDR3, as DNA: TGTGCCAGCAGCTGGCAGCCGAACACCGGGGAGCTGTTTTTT. It specifies CASSWQPNTGELFF. The full variable domain, its missing parts supplied by reference TRBV11-2 and TRBJ2-2, is EAGVAQSPRYKIIEKRQSVAFWCNPISGHATLYWYQQILGQGPKLLIQFQNNGVVDDSQLPKDRFSAERLKGVDSTLKIQPAKLEDSAVYLCASSWQPNTGELFFGEGSRLTVL.

This clone was found once. The chain combines TRBV27 with TRBJ1-2; no reliable D call. Germline V lookup: CDR1 MNHEY, CDR2 SMNVEV (reference sequence). This CDR3 is 15 amino acids long. Trimming stripped 6 bases from V and 8 bases from J, with 22 bases between. CDR3 sequence: CASSPGLFGYRGYTF. The CDR3 bases are TGTGCCAGCAGCCCGGGCCTTTTTGGGTATCGGGGCTACACCTTC.

This rearrangement joins TRBV7-9 to TRBJ2-3; D not resolved. Trimming left V 4 bases short and J 8 bases short, with 13 bases between. Germline values: CDR1 SEHNR, CDR2 FQNEAQ (reference sequence). This CDR3 is 13 amino acids long. CDR3 DNA sequence: TGTGCCAGCAGCTCGTCTCTCCCGGGTACGCAGTATTTT. Residues: CASSSSLPGTQYF.

V usage is TRBV5-1 and J usage is TRBJ1-6; TRBD1 agrees at 11 bases. This CDR3 is built from 16 residues. Germline CDR1 SGHRS, CDR2 YFSETQ. V shed 3 bases, J shed 10 bases, and the junction held 9 bases outside the gene matches. In nucleotides, the CDR3 is TGCGCCAGCAGCTCTGGACAGGGGGCCGGTCAGTCACCCCTCCACTTT. Residues: CASSSGQGAGQSPLHF.

This clone came up once. The gene calls are TRBV11-2 and TRBJ2-3; the D gene is possibly TRBD2 (5 bases). CDR1 and CDR2 from the germline V gene are SGHAT and FQNNGV. V was cut by 0 bases and J by 1 base, with 11 bases left in between. CDR3 size: 16 residues. In DNA, the CDR3 is TGTGCCAGCAGCTTAGACGGGGTCGGGGGCACAGATACGCAGTATTTT. Translating it yields CASSLDGVGGTDTQYF.

CDR3 residues: CASSFVGATEAFF. CDR3 DNA: TGTGCCAGCAGTTTCGTAGGGGCCACTGAAGCTTTCTTT. The chain employs TRBV12-3 or TRBV12-4 and TRBJ1-1, with a possible D match to TRBD1 (5 bases). Trimming left V 3 bases short and J 4 bases short, with 9 bases between. This CDR3 contains 13 residues.

The chain couples TRBV5-1 to TRBJ1-1, with D maybe TRBD1 (6 bases). The V gene lost 5 bases and the J gene lost 5 bases, with 25 bases spanning the gap. The CDR3 spans 17 residues. CDR1 SGHRS and CDR2 YFSETQ come from the germline V gene. The DNA for the CDR3 is TGCGCCAGCAGGCTTGAAGGGTGGGGGGCCTCGAAGACTGAAGCTTTCTTT. Encoded protein: CASRLEGWGASKTEAFF.

The chain is built from TRBV3-1 (or the pseudogene TRBV3-2) and TRBJ2-7; 8 bases line up with TRBD2. The ends lost 0 bases at V and 7 bases at J; junction bases unmatched: 14. The CDR3 length is 17 residues. Germline V gene lookup returns CDR1 LGHDT and CDR2 YNNKEL (reference sequence). The CDR3 region has the DNA TGTGCCAGCAGCCAAGAAGGATTCGCGGGGGGTGCAGGAGAGCAGTACTTC. Translated: CASSQEGFAGGAGEQYF.

The count of this clone is one. The CDR3 DNA follows: TGTGCCAGCAGTGACGGACTAGCGGGACAAAAAGACTACGAGCAGTACTTC. Its protein product is CASSDGLAGQKDYEQYF. The chain recombines TRBV6-2 or TRBV6-3 with TRBJ2-7; 12 nucleotides agree with TRBD2. V lost 5 bases to trimming and J lost 3 bases; unmatched junction nucleotides: 11. The germline CDR1 and CDR2 sequences are MNHEY and SVGEGT. The CDR3 sequence is 17 residues long.

The chain carries TRBV5-4 and TRBJ1-5, with 7 bases fitting TRBD1. V lost 5 bases and J lost 3; bases outside the gene matches: 5. The CDR3 has 14 amino acids. The germline gives CDR1 SGHNT, CDR2 YYREEE (reference sequence). CDR3 nucleotide sequence: TGTGCCAGCAGTGGCGGGACAGTCAATCAGCCCCAGCATTTT. Its protein is CASSGGTVNQPQHF.

The chain carries TRBV29-1 and TRBJ1-2; no clear D gene. The ends were cut back, 6 bases at V and 7 bases at J, with 9 bases in the middle. This CDR3 comprises 10 residues. Germline assignment: CDR1 SQVTM and CDR2 ANQGSEA. This chain's CDR3 is CSVMDGGYTF. The CDR3 nucleotides are TGCAGCGTGATGGACGGTGGCTACACCTTC. Filled out from reference TRBV29-1 and TRBJ1-2, the complete variable domain reads SAVISQKPSRDICQRGTSLTIQCQVDSQVTMMFWYRQQPGQSLTLIATANQGSEATYESGFVIDKFPISRPNLTFSTLTVSNMSPEDSSIYLCSVMDGGYTFGSGTRLTVV.

The V and J genes are TRBV18 and TRBJ1-4, with D unclear. The CDR3 loop spans 11 amino acids. V shed 5 bases and J shed 8 bases, with 6 bases lying between them. The germline V gene encodes CDR1 KGHSH and CDR2 LQKENI. The CDR3 DNA reads TGTGCCAGCTCAGATTACGAAAAACTGTTTTTT. Translating it yields CASSDYEKLFF.

CDR3 nucleotide sequence: TGTGCCAGCAGTTCACAGGGGTCCTGGAACACTGAAGCTTTCTTT. Its translation is CASSSQGSWNTEAFF. The chain employs TRBV2 and TRBJ1-1, with 7 positions matching TRBD1. V lost 5 bases, J lost 1 base, and 7 bases stayed unmatched. The germline CDR1 and CDR2 sequences are SNHLY and FYNNEI. This CDR3 has 15 residues.

This chain links TRBV2 with TRBJ2-1; D tentatively reads TRBD1 or TRBD2 (6 bases each). Germline CDR1 is SNHLY and CDR2 is FYNNEI. Between the trimmed V and J ends, which lost 5 bases and 0 bases, there was a span of 11 bases. There are 15 residues in the CDR3. CDR3 in amino acids: CASSPQGLSYNEQFF. The DNA for the CDR3 is TGTGCCAGCAGTCCACAGGGACTCTCCTACAATGAGCAGTTCTTC.